This T cell receptor (beta chain) was sequenced for a study of blood T cell repertoires in COVID-19. For the study at large: Specimens from acute and convalescent COVID-19 originated in the United States, Italy and Spain. Nucleic acid was either cDNA or gDNA, and it came from T cells, B-cell-depleted T cells, or PBMCs.

In terms of age and location, participants ranged from roughly 18 to 95 years and lived in approximately 24 US areas. Clinical history as reported by participants underpinned cohort assignment. Trimming left V 0 bases short and J 0 bases short, with 10 bases between. The CDR3 has 16 amino acids. The germline V gene has CDR1 SGHRS and CDR2 YFSETQ. Here immunoSEQ multiplex PCR was the method, and the copy in TCRdb shows in-frame clones only, minus some. The sample includes around 210,000 clones, 80% to 90% of them seen just once. This chain uses TRBV5-1 with TRBJ1-3; D unclear. This sequence originates from a woman aged 18-29 years who had recovered from COVID-19. Sequencing was done on a sample of PBMCs or T cells enriched from blood (not recorded which). The chain's CDR3 is CASSLGWRTSGNTIYF. The DNA of the CDR3 is TGCGCCAGCAGCTTGGGGTGGAGGACCTCTGGAAACACCATATATTTT.